This paragraph reports one T cell receptor (beta chain). Its antigen remains unknown. There are 13 residues in the CDR3. Germline values: CDR1 ENHRY, CDR2 SYGVKD. Trimming took 4 bases from V and 4 from J; bases not matched to a gene: 0. This sample is part of a study of T cell responses to AZD1222 COVID-19 vaccine. Broader study findings: CD4 TCRs associated with vaccination spanned spike, dominating at 160-218 and 743-854.

Repertoires were generated with immunoSEQ multiplex PCR, while TCRdb's copy carries only in-frame clones and drops some. The sample yields 100,000 to 150,000 clones, roughly 90% seen once. The genes are TRBV10-3 and TRBJ1-5, with TRBD1 matching 8 bases. Sequences were derived from peripheral blood, sampled on day 0 of MenACWY control vaccination. This clonotype was sampled from an adult in good health. The CDR3 nucleotides are TGTGCCATCAGTGGACAGGGGAATCAGCCCCAGCATTTT. Translation: CAISGQGNQPQHF.